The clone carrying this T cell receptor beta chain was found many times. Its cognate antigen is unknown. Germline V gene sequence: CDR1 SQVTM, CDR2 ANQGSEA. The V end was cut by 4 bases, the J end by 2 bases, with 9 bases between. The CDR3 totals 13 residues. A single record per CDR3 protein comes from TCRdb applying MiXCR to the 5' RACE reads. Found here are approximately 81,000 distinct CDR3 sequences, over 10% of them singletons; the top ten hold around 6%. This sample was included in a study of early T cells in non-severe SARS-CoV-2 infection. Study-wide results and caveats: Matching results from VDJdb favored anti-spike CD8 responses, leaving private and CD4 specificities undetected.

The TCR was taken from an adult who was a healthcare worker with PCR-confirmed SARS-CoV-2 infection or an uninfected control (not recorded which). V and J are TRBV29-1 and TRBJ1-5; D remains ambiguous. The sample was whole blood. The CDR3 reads CSVVIGGNQPQHF. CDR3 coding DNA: TGCAGCGTTGTAATCGGGGGCAATCAGCCCCAGCATTTT.